These 12 T cell receptor beta chains came from one sample sequenced in a study of graft-versus-host responses after intestinal transplantation. For these TCRs, the target antigens are not known. The protocol was immunoSEQ multiplex PCR, while the TCRdb copy is restricted to in-frame clones and leaves out a portion. The sample shows 50,000 to 75,000 clones, 85% to 95% of them seen only once. The specimen comprised unstimulated CD8+ T cells sorted from spleen or lymph node cells, sampled before transplant. These receptors were obtained from a human donor who was the organ donor for an intestinal transplant.

The genes are TRBV6-5 and TRBJ1-1, with D possibly matching TRBD1 (6 bases). CDR1 is MNHEY, CDR2 SVGAGI, per germline. V lost 1 base to trimming and J lost 1 base, with 13 bases between them. This CDR3 spans 16 amino acids. The DNA for the CDR3 is TGTGCCAGCAGTTACTTCGGGGGGGCTCGGAACACTGAAGCTTTCTTT. Its protein product is CASSYFGGARNTEAFF.

The chain combines TRBV28 with TRBJ1-2; 9 nucleotides align to TRBD1. J lost 4 bases, V lost 4 bases, and 7 bases had no gene match. CDR1 and CDR2 from the germline V gene are MDHEN and SYDVKM. The length of the CDR3 is 15 residues. The CDR3 reads CASSSRQGGGYGYTF. The CDR3, as DNA: TGTGCCAGCAGTTCACGACAGGGGGGAGGCTATGGCTACACCTTC.

A single count supports this clone. This chain joins TRBV4-3 and TRBJ2-2, with 7 positions matching TRBD1. CDR3 size: 15 residues. The trim removed 3 bases at V and 4 bases at J, leaving 5 bases unmatched. Looked up from germline, CDR1 is LGHNA and CDR2 is YSLEER. The CDR3 loop reads CASSHGQAVTGELFF. CDR3 DNA sequence: TGCGCCAGCAGCCATGGACAGGCGGTCACCGGGGAGCTGTTTTTT.

This rearrangement joins TRBV27 to TRBJ2-7, with D possibly matching TRBD1 (6 bases). V lost 1 base and J 3 bases, leaving 13 bases between the germline ends. The CDR3 contains 15 residues. CDR1 is MNHEY and CDR2 is SMNVEV in the germline V gene (reference sequence). Here the CDR3 reads CASSLYPGTSYEQYF. CDR3 coding DNA: TGTGCCAGCAGTTTATACCCCGGGACAAGCTACGAGCAGTACTTC.

This chain connects TRBV4-2 to TRBJ2-1; 10 bases match TRBD2. CDR1 and CDR2 (germline): LGHNA, YNFKEQ. J was trimmed by 7 bases and V by 0 bases; bases with no gene match: 12. The CDR3 consists of 18 residues. CDR3 DNA: TGTGCCAGCAGCCAAGATTGGCTAGCGGGAGTGAGTAGGAATGAGCAGTTCTTC. Translating it yields CASSQDWLAGVSRNEQFF.

This chain uses TRBV21-1 with TRBJ2-1; the table's D call TRBD2 went unverified against the DNA. TRBV21-1 is a listed pseudogene. This CDR3 region has 13 residues. CDR3 bases: TGTGCCAGCACCGCGTCGGCCCGGAGTGAGCAGTTCTTC. Encoded protein: CASTASARSEQFF.

The rearrangement uses TRBV5-6 and TRBJ1-1; the match to TRBD1 covers 10 bases. Germline CDR1 reads SGHDT; CDR2 reads YYEEEE. V shed 4 bases, J shed 4 bases, and the junction held 7 bases outside the gene matches. The CDR3 runs 15 residues. This chain's CDR3 is CASSPGQGWATEAFF. For the CDR3, the DNA is TGTGCCAGCAGCCCGGGACAGGGGTGGGCCACTGAAGCTTTCTTT.

This chain connects TRBV15 to TRBJ1-2; TRBD1 aligns across 9 bases. Germline trimming cut 5 bases from V and 10 bases from J; bases unmatched to any gene: 8. The CDR3 loop spans 13 amino acids. CDR1 is LNHNV and CDR2 is YYDKDF in the germline V gene (reference sequence). For the CDR3, the DNA is TGTGCCACCAGCCTAGGGACAGGGAATTCCTACACCTTC. Its protein is CATSLGTGNSYTF. Supplemented by reference TRBV15 and TRBJ1-2, the full variable domain reads DAMVIQNPRYQVTQFGKPVTLSCSQTLNHNVMYWYQQKSSQAPKLLFHYYDKDFNNEADTPDNFQSRRPNTSFCFLDIRSPGLGDTAMYLCATSLGTGNSYTFGSGTRLTVV.

The V call is TRBV27, the J call TRBJ2-1; TRBD2 matches at 15 bases. This CDR3 is 15 amino acids long. Germline V gene sequence: CDR1 MNHEY, CDR2 SMNVEV (reference sequence). V was pared by 4 bases and J by 7 bases, with 2 bases of the junction left unmatched. The CDR3 coding sequence is TGTGCCAGCAGTTCGGGGACTAGCGGGAGGAATGAGCAGTTCTTC. Protein sequence: CASSSGTSGRNEQFF.

This rearrangement joins TRBV18 to TRBJ1-2, with D unresolved. Germline assignment: CDR1 KGHSH and CDR2 LQKENI. The V and J ends lost 6 bases and 8 bases respectively, with 19 bases between them. CDR3 size: 14 residues. The CDR3: CASSLIPGGGGYTF. In DNA, the CDR3 is TGTGCCAGCTCGCTCATCCCAGGTGGTGGCGGCTACACCTTC.

The chain employs TRBV5-1 and TRBJ1-4; 7 bases align to TRBD1. V shed 4 bases, J shed 6 bases, and the junction held 9 bases outside the gene matches. The CDR3 is made up of 15 amino acids. Germline CDR1 SGHRS, CDR2 YFSETQ. CDR3 DNA: TGCGCCAGCAGCGAGGAGCAGGGGGAGTATGAAAAACTGTTTTTT. Its translation: CASSEEQGEYEKLFF.

The chain combines TRBV5-1 with TRBJ1-1; a possible D gene is TRBD1 (6 bases). The CDR3 extends over 14 amino acids. The V gene's germline CDR1 is SGHRS and CDR2 YFSETQ. The V gene lost 6 bases and the J gene lost 2 bases, with 14 bases spanning the gap. DNA of the CDR3: TGCGCCAGCAACGAAAACAGGGACAACACTGAAGCTTTCTTT. The encoded protein is CASNENRDNTEAFF.